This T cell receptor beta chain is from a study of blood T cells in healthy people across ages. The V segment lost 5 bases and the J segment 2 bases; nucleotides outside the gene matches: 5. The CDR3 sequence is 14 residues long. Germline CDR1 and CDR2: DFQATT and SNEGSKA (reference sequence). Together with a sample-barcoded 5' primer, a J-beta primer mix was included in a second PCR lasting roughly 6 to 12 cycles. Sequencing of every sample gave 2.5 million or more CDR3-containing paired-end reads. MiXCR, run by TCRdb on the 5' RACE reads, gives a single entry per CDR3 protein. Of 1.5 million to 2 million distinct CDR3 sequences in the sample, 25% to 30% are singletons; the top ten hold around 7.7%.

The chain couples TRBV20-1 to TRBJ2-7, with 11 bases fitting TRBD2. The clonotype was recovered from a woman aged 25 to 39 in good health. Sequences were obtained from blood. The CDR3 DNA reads TGCAGTGCTTCAGTACTAGCGGGAGCCTACGAGCAGTACTTC. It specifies CSASVLAGAYEQYF.